The 10 T cell receptor beta chains listed next were all sequenced from one sample in a study of T cell responses to AZD1222 COVID-19 vaccine. Produced via immunoSEQ multiplex PCR; TCRdb's table is partial and in-frame only. The sample includes roughly 130,000 clones, 88% of them seen just once. Sequences were derived from peripheral blood, sampled on day 0 of AZD1222 vaccination. The receptors originated from an adult in good health.

The chain has TRBV27 and TRBJ2-1, with 9 bases matching TRBD2. From germline, CDR1 is MNHEY and CDR2 SMNVEV (reference sequence). This CDR3 region has 17 residues. The V and J ends lost 0 bases and 7 bases, in that order; junction bases with no gene match: 10. CDR3 protein: CASSLSPYASGKNEQFF. The CDR3 nucleotides read TGTGCCAGCAGTTTATCGCCATATGCTAGCGGGAAAAATGAGCAGTTCTTC.

The chain couples TRBV27 to TRBJ1-2; possible D gene TRBD1, 6 bases. V gave up 3 bases and J gave up 3 bases, with 8 bases separating them. CDR1 is MNHEY, CDR2 SMNVEV, per germline (reference sequence). This CDR3 has 13 residues. The CDR3 sequence is CASSLSGDYGYTF. In nucleotides, the CDR3 is TGTGCCAGCAGTTTGTCAGGGGACTATGGCTACACCTTC.

This chain links TRBV10-3 with TRBJ2-3; 8 positions match TRBD1. Germline CDR1 and CDR2: ENHRY and SYGVKD. The CDR3 totals 15 residues. The V gene end was trimmed by 5 bases and the J gene end by 1 base; junction bases not matched to a gene: 5. The chain's CDR3 is CAISIGQGRTDTQYF. The CDR3 DNA follows: TGTGCCATCAGTATAGGACAGGGCCGCACAGATACGCAGTATTTT.

This chain joins TRBV10-2 and TRBJ2-2; 11 bases map to TRBD2. The CDR3 runs to 15 residues. With V trimmed by 4 bases and J by 5 bases, 3 bases remained unmatched. CDR1 and CDR2 (germline): WSHSY, SAAADI. The CDR3 DNA sequence: TGCGCCAGCAGTGCACTAGCGGGAGCTACCGGGGAGCTGTTTTTT. This translates into CASSALAGATGELFF.

The gene calls are TRBV5-1 and TRBJ1-4; unclear D gene. The germline V gene encodes CDR1 SGHRS and CDR2 YFSETQ. The CDR3 sequence is 14 residues long. V lost 7 bases, J lost 8 bases, and 18 bases lay in between. CDR3 in DNA: TGCGCCAGCCGACGGACTGTAGGTGACGAAAAACTGTTTTTT. This encodes CASRRTVGDEKLFF.

Only a few counts were recorded for this clone. V usage is TRBV6-6 and J usage is TRBJ2-7; D perhaps matches TRBD1 (5 bases). This CDR3 comprises 15 residues. The V end was cut by 5 bases, the J end by 2 bases, with 16 bases between. Germline loops: CDR1 MNHNY, CDR2 SVGAGI (reference sequence). The CDR3 sequence is CASSPTRVPTYEQYF. The CDR3 DNA reads as TGTGCCAGCAGTCCAACCAGGGTCCCCACCTACGAGCAGTACTTC.

V and J are TRBV28 and TRBJ2-5; D might be TRBD1 (6 bases). Trimming pared 7 bases from V and 5 bases from J, leaving 17 bases between. This CDR3 has 14 residues. Germline V gene sequence: CDR1 MDHEN, CDR2 SYDVKM. The CDR3 region is CASIGARGYETQYF. In DNA form, the CDR3 reads TGTGCCAGCATTGGCGCTAGGGGGTACGAGACCCAGTACTTC.

The gene calls are TRBV19 and TRBJ2-3; D may be TRBD1 or TRBD2 (6 bases each). Germline CDR1 reads LNHDA; CDR2 reads SQIVND (reference sequence). CDR3 size: 15 residues. Trimming stripped 5 bases from V and 1 base from J, with 13 bases between. As DNA, the CDR3 is TGTGCCAGTAGTTTCAGGGGAGGTGGCACAGATACGCAGTATTTT. It translates to CASSFRGGGTDTQYF.

This chain uses TRBV10-2 with TRBJ1-5; D possibly corresponds to TRBD1 (6 bases). Germline V CDR1 and CDR2: WSHSY, SAAADI. The CDR3 covers 16 residues. V gave up 1 base and J gave up 6 bases, with 16 bases separating them. This CDR3 is CASSEFVQTRGQPQHF. The CDR3 DNA reads as TGCGCCAGCAGTGAGTTCGTGCAGACCAGGGGTCAGCCCCAGCATTTT.

The chain combines TRBV7-9 with TRBJ2-3; 10 bases agree with TRBD2. This CDR3 is built from 15 residues. Looked up from germline, CDR1 is SEHNR and CDR2 is FQNEAQ (reference sequence). Germline trimming cut 5 bases from V and 0 bases from J; bases unmatched to any gene: 2. CDR3 sequence reads: CASSLSGGSTDTQYF. The CDR3 DNA follows: TGTGCCAGCAGCCTTAGCGGGGGGAGCACAGATACGCAGTATTTT. Using reference TRBV7-9 and TRBJ2-3 for the parts outside the CDR3, the full variable domain is DTGVSQNPRHKITKRGQNVTFRCDPISEHNRLYWYRQTLGQGPEFLTYFQNEAQLEKSRLLSDRFSAERPKGSFSTLEIQRTEQGDSAMYLCASSLSGGSTDTQYFGPGTRLTVL.